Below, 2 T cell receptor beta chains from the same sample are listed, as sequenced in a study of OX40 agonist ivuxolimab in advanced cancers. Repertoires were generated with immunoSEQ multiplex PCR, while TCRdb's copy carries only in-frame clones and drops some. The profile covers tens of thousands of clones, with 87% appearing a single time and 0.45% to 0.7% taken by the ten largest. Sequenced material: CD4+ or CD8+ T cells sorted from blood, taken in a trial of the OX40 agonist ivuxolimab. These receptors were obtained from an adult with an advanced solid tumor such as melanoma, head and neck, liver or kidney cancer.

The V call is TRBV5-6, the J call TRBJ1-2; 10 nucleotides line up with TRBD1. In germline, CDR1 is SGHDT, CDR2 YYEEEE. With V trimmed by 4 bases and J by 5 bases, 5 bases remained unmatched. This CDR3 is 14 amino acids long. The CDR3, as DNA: TGTGCCAGCAGCCGACAGGGGGCGCCTTATGGCTACACCTTC. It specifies CASSRQGAPYGYTF. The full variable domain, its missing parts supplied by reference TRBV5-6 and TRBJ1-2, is DAGVTQSPTHLIKTRGQQVTLRCSPKSGHDTVSWYQQALGQGPQFIFQYYEEEERQRGNFPDRFSGHQFPNYSSELNVNALLLGDSALYLCASSRQGAPYGYTFGSGTRLTVV.

DNA of the CDR3: TGTGCCTGTGGATCGGTGGAGACCCAGTACTTC. Translating gives CACGSVETQYF. The rearrangement joins TRBV30 to TRBJ2-5; D not certain. The germline V gene encodes CDR1 GTSNPN and CDR2 SVGIG (reference sequence). Trimming stripped 6 bases from V and 5 bases from J, with 10 bases between. This CDR3 is built from 11 residues. The complete variable domain, with remaining parts taken from reference TRBV30 and TRBJ2-5, reads SQTIHQWPATLVQPVGSPLSLECTVEGTSNPNLYWYRQAAGRGLQLLFYSVGIGQISSEVPQNLSASRPQDRQFILSSKKLLLSDSGFYLCACGSVETQYFGPGTRLLVL.